This T cell receptor beta chain comes out of a study of blood T cells in healthy people across ages. Germline V gene sequence: CDR1 DFQATT, CDR2 SNEGSKA (reference sequence). This CDR3 contains 11 residues. General study results and limits: Compared with aged donors, long-lived donors showed fewer expanded clones, suggesting selection.

The authors extracted at least 5 micrograms of total RNA per sample. A second PCR, run for about 6 to 11 cycles, used a sample-barcoded 5' primer plus a J-beta primer mix. In TCRdb, the 5' RACE reads were re-called with MiXCR into one record per CDR3 protein. Among 800,000 to 950,000 distinct CDR3 sequences listed, roughly 29% were seen once. In the case of this clonotype: Antigen specificity is unknown.

These data were also reused for a study on T cells of mothers and their children. According to that study: The authors used all extracted RNA for cDNA synthesis, at roughly 1.5 ug per 15 ul.

Material for sequencing was blood. The TCR originated in a woman aged 40 to 50 in good health. The chain employs TRBV20-1 and TRBJ2-5, with D uncertain. The DNA end is a closer match to TRBJ2-7, so the J assignment may be wrong. CDR3 sequence: CSAWRRGEQYF. The CDR3 bases are TGCAGTGCTTGGCGTCGTGGCGAGCAGTACTTC.